The 10 T cell receptor beta chains presented below share a single source sample, sequenced in a study of cytomegalovirus exposure and HLA in healthy donors. It was with 60 Vbeta and 13 Jbeta primers that the PCR ran. This table comes from immunoSEQ multiplex PCR, and its TCRdb copy is limited to in-frame clones, with some not included. The sample lists about 140,000 clones, around 75% occurring once. The sample consisted of PBMCs. The source of these receptors is a woman aged 25-40 years in good health and CMV-seronegative.

This rearrangement joins TRBV4-1 to TRBJ2-1; 12 bases match TRBD2. The junction had 7 bases not matched to a gene; V was cut back by 1 base and J by 6 bases. Germline CDR1 reads MGHRA; CDR2 reads YSYEKL. This CDR3 spans 17 amino acids. CDR3 nucleotides: TGCGCCAGCAGCCAAGTAGATCTGGGACTAGCGGGCAATGAGCAGTTCTTC. It yields the protein CASSQVDLGLAGNEQFF.

The chain combines TRBV15 with TRBJ2-7, with 7 nucleotides matching TRBD1. This CDR3 contains 14 residues. Germline V lookup: CDR1 LNHNV, CDR2 YYDKDF (reference sequence). The J segment lost 2 bases and the V segment lost 8 bases, leaving 9 bases of the junction unmatched. The CDR3 loop is CATSRGSPTYEQYF. The DNA of the CDR3 is TGTGCCACCTCCAGGGGGTCACCGACCTACGAGCAGTACTTC.

This clone has only one observation. The chain employs TRBV5-6 and TRBJ2-7; possible D gene TRBD1, 6 bases. The V end was cut by 4 bases, the J end by 7 bases, with 12 bases between. The CDR3 length is 12 residues. The germline V gene encodes CDR1 SGHDT and CDR2 YYEEEE. The CDR3 sequence is CASSRLTGEQYV. Written as DNA, the CDR3 is TGTGCCAGCAGCCGGCTGACAGGAGAGCAGTACGTC.

J is TRBJ2-7 and V is TRBV6-5, with D maybe TRBD2 (5 bases). The CDR3 totals 14 residues. Germline CDR1 and CDR2: MNHEY and SVGAGI. Between the trimmed V and J ends, which lost 6 bases and 2 bases, there was a span of 14 bases. The CDR3 DNA reads as TGTGCCAGCAGACTGAGGAGGCCCCCCTACGAGCAGTACTTC. This encodes CASRLRRPPYEQYF.

The J gene is TRBJ2-1, the V gene TRBV29-1; the match to TRBD2 covers 7 bases. V gave up 6 bases and J gave up 6 bases; unmatched junction bases: 11. Germline V gives CDR1 SQVTM, CDR2 ANQGSEA. There are 14 residues in the CDR3. This chain's CDR3 is CSVDAGLGSNEQFF. CDR3 nucleotide sequence: TGCAGCGTCGATGCTGGACTAGGATCCAATGAGCAGTTCTTC.

V gene TRBV2 combines with J gene TRBJ1-1, with D possibly matching TRBD1 (5 bases). The ends were cut back, 9 bases at V and 3 bases at J, with 8 bases in the middle. Germline V gene data show CDR1 as SNHLY and CDR2 as FYNNEI. The CDR3 length is 11 residues. The CDR3 nucleotides are TGTGCCAGTCAGGGCGACACTGAAGCTTTCTTT. Amino acid sequence: CASQGDTEAFF. The whole variable domain, remainder taken from reference TRBV2 and TRBJ1-1, is EPEVTQTPSHQVTQMGQEVILRCVPISNHLYFYWYRQILGQKVEFLVSFYNNEISEKSEIFDDQFSVERPDGSNFTLKIRSTKLEDSAMYFCASQGDTEAFFGQGTRLTVV.

The CDR3 here is CASSVGPSMADTQYF. The CDR3 DNA reads as TGTGCCAGCAGCGTAGGCCCTAGCATGGCAGATACGCAGTATTTT. The chain recombines TRBV9 with TRBJ2-3, with TRBD2 as a possible D gene (5 bases). The CDR3 totals 15 residues. Trimming removed 0 bases at V and 4 bases at J, with 12 bases between. Germline CDR1 reads SGDLS; CDR2 reads YYNGEE.

This clone was observed once. This chain joins TRBV30 and TRBJ1-4; the match to TRBD1 covers 8 bases. J gave up 8 bases and V 4 bases, and 9 bases lay outside the gene matches. The CDR3 extends over 14 amino acids. Germline V gives CDR1 GTSNPN, CDR2 SVGIG (reference sequence). The CDR3 DNA is TGTGCCTGGACATCAGGGGGCGCGGGAGAAAAACTGTTTTTT. Translating it yields CAWTSGGAGEKLFF. The full variable domain, completed using reference TRBV30 and TRBJ1-4, is SQTIHQWPATLVQPVGSPLSLECTVEGTSNPNLYWYRQAAGRGLQLLFYSVGIGQISSEVPQNLSASRPQDRQFILSSKKLLLSDSGFYLCAWTSGGAGEKLFFGSGTQLSVL.

This clone showed up just a few times. V usage is TRBV5-1 and J usage is TRBJ1-2, with 11 bases aligning to TRBD1. The CDR3 is made up of 13 amino acids. CDR1 and CDR2 from the germline V gene are SGHRS and YFSETQ. V was clipped by 4 bases and J by 8 bases; unmatched bases: 4. CDR3 DNA sequence: TGCGCCAGCAGCCAGGGACAGGGGGAAGGCTACACCTTC. It encodes CASSQGQGEGYTF.

This chain links TRBV7-3 with TRBJ2-3, with D perhaps matching TRBD2 (7 bases). Germline loops: CDR1 SGHTA, CDR2 FQGTGA. This CDR3 is built from 15 residues. The V end was cut by 5 bases, the J end by 5 bases, with 17 bases between. The DNA for the CDR3 is TGTGCCAGCAGCCACCCCCCGGGGGGCATAGATACGCAGTATTTT. Amino acid sequence: CASSHPPGGIDTQYF.